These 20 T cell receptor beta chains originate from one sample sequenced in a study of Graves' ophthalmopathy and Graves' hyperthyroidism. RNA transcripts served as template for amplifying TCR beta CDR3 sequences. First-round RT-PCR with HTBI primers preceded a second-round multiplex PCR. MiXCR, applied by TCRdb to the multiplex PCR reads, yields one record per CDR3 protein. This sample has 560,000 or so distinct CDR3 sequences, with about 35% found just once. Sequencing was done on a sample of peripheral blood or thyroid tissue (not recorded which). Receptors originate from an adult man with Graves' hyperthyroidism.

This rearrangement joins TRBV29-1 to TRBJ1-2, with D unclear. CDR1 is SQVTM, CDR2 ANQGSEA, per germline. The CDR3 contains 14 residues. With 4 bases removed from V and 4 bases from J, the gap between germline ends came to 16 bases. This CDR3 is CSVGPSGIFYGYTF. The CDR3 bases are TGCAGCGTTGGTCCCAGCGGGATTTTCTATGGCTACACCTTC.

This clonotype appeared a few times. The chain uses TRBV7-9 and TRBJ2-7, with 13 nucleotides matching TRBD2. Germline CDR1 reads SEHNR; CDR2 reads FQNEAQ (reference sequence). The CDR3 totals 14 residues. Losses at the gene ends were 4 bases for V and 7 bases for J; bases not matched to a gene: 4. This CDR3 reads CASSSGLAGVEQYF. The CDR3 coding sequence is TGTGCCAGCAGCTCCGGACTAGCGGGAGTTGAGCAGTACTTC. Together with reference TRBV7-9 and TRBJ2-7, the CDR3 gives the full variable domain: DTGVSQNPRHKITKRGQNVTFRCDPISEHNRLYWYRQTLGQGPEFLTYFQNEAQLEKSRLLSDRFSAERPKGSFSTLEIQRTEQGDSAMYLCASSSGLAGVEQYFGPGTRLTVT.

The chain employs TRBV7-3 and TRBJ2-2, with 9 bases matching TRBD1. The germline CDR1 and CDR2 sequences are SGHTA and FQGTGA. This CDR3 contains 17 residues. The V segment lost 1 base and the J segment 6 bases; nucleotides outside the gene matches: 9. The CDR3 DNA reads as TGTGCCAGCAGCTTAAGTCGGGACAGGGCTGAAGCCGGGGAGCTGTTTTTT. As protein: CASSLSRDRAEAGELFF.

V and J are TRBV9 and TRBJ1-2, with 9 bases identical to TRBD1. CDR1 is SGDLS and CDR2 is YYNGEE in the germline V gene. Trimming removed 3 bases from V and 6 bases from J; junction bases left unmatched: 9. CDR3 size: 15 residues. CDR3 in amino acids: CASSGGQGLADGYTF. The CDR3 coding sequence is TGTGCCAGCAGCGGAGGACAGGGGCTTGCGGATGGCTACACCTTC.

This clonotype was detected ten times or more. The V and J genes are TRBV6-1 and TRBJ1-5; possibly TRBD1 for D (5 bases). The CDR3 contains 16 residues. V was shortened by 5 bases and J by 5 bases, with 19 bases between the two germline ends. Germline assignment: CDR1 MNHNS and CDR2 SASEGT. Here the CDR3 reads CASSSVGALTYQPQHF. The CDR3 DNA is TGTGCCAGCAGTTCCGTCGGGGCCCTTACCTATCAGCCCCAGCATTTT.

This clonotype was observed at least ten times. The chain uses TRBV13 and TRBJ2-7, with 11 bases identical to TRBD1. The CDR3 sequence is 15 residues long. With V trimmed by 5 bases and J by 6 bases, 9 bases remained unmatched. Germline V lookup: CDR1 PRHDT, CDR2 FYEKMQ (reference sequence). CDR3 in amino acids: CASSLGTGGWGEQYF. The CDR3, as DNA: TGTGCCAGCAGCCTTGGGACAGGGGGTTGGGGCGAGCAGTACTTC.

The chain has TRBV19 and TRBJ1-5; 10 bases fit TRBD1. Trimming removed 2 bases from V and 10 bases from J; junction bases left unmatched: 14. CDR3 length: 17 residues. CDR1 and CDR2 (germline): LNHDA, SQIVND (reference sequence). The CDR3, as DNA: TGTGCCAGTAGTATAACTGCATACCGGGACAGGGGAAGCCCCCAGCATTTT. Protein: CASSITAYRDRGSPQHF. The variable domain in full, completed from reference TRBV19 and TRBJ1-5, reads DGGITQSPKYLFRKEGQNVTLSCEQNLNHDAMYWYRQDPGQGLRLIYYSQIVNDFQKGDIAEGYSVSREKKESFPLTVTSAQKNPTAFYLCASSITAYRDRGSPQHFGDGTRLSIL.

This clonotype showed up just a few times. CDR3 nucleotide sequence: TGCAGCGTTGAAGTGGTCCACGGGACAGATACGCAGTATTTT. This sequence encodes CSVEVVHGTDTQYF. The chain joins TRBV29-1 to TRBJ2-3; D gene ambiguous. CDR3 size: 14 residues. Germline lookup yields CDR1 SQVTM and CDR2 ANQGSEA. V dropped 1 base and J dropped 3 bases, with 11 bases sitting between them.

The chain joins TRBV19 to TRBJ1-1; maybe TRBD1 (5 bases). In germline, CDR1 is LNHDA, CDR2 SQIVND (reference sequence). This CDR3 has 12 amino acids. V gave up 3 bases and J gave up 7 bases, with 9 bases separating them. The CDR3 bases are TGTGCCAGTAGTATCGGGGCTGGTGAAGCTTTCTTT. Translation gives CASSIGAGEAFF. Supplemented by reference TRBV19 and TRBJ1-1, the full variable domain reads DGGITQSPKYLFRKEGQNVTLSCEQNLNHDAMYWYRQDPGQGLRLIYYSQIVNDFQKGDIAEGYSVSREKKESFPLTVTSAQKNPTAFYLCASSIGAGEAFFGQGTRLTVV.

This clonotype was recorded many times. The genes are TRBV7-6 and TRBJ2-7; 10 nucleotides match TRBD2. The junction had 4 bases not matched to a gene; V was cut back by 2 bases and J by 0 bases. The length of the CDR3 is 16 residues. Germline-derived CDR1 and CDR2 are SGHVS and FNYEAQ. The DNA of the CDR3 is TGTGCCAGCAGCTTATGGTCTAGCGGGAGCTCCTACGAGCAGTACTTC. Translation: CASSLWSSGSSYEQYF. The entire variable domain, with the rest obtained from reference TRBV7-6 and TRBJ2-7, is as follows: GAGVSQSPRYKVTKRGQDVALRCDPISGHVSLYWYRQALGQGPEFLTYFNYEAQQDKSGLPNDRFSAERPEGSISTLTIQRTEQRDSAMYRCASSLWSSGSSYEQYFGPGTRLTVT.

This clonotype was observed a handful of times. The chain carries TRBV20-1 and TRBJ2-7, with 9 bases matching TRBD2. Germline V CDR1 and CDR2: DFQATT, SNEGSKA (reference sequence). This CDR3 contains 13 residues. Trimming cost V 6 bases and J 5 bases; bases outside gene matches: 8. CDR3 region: CSAREVAGDEQYF. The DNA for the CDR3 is TGCAGTGCACGGGAGGTAGCGGGAGACGAGCAGTACTTC.

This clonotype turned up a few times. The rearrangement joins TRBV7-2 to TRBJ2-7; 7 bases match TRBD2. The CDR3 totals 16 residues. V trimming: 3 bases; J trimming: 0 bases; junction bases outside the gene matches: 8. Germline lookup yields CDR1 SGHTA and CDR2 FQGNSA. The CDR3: CASSLGGAGVSYEQYF. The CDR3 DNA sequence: TGTGCCAGCAGCTTGGGAGGGGCAGGAGTCTCCTACGAGCAGTACTTC.

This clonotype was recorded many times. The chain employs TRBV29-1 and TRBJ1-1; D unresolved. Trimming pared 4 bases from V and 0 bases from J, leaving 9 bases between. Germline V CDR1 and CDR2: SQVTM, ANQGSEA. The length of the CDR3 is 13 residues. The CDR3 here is CSVGDGLNTEAFF. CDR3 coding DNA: TGCAGCGTTGGTGACGGCTTGAACACTGAAGCTTTCTTT.

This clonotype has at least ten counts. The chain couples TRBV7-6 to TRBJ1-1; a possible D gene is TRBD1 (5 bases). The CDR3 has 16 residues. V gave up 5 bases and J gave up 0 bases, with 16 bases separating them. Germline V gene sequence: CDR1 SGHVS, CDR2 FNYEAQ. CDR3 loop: CASSPIPGRVNTEAFF. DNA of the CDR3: TGTGCCAGCAGCCCTATACCGGGACGGGTGAACACTGAAGCTTTCTTT.

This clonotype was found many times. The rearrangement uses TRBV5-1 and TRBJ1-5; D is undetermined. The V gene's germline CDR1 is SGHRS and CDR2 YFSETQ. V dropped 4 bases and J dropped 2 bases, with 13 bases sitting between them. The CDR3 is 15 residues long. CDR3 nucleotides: TGCGCCAGCAGCCCCCGCACCATCGGCAATCAGCCCCAGCATTTT. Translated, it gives CASSPRTIGNQPQHF.

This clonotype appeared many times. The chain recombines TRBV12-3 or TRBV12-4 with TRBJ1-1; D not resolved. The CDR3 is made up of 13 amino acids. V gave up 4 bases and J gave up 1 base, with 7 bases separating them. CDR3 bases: TGTGCCAGCAGTTCGTCTGGGAACACTGAAGCTTTCTTT. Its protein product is CASSSSGNTEAFF.

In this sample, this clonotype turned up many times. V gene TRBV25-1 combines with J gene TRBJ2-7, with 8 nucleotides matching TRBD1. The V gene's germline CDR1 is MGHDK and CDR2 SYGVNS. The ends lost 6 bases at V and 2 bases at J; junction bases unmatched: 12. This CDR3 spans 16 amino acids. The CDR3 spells CASSPPPGQGPYEQYF. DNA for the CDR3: TGTGCCAGCAGCCCACCCCCTGGACAGGGTCCCTACGAGCAGTACTTC.

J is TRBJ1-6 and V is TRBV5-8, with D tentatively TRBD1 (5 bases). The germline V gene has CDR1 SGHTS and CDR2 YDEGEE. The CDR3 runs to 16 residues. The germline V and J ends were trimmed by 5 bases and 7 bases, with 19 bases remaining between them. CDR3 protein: CASSRLQGALNSPLHF. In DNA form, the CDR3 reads TGTGCCAGCAGTAGACTCCAAGGGGCCCTCAATTCACCCCTCCACTTT.

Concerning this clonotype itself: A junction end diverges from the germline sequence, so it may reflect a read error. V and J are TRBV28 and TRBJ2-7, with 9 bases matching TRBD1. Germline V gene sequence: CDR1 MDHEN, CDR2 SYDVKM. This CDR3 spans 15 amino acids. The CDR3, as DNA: TGTGCCAGCAGTTTAACGGGGACAGGGACCTACGTGCAGTACTTC. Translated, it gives CASSLTGTGTYVQYF.

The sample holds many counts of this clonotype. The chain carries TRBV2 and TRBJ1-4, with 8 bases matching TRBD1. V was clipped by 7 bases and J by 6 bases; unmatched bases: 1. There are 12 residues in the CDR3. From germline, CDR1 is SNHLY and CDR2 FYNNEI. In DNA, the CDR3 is TGTGCCAGCATGACAGGGGATGAAAAACTGTTTTTT. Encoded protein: CASMTGDEKLFF.